A selection of T cell receptor beta chains follows, all from one sample in a study of cytomegalovirus exposure and HLA in healthy donors. TCRdb keeps only in-frame clones here, not all; method: immunoSEQ multiplex PCR. Counted here are 43,000 or so clones, 92% occurring once; the ten biggest clones make up roughly 5.3%. Source material: PBMCs. The source of these receptors is a man between 18 and 29 years old in good health and CMV-seronegative. Each CDR3 is given with its conserved first and last residue. Fields, in order: J gene, D gene, clone size, V gene, CDR3 DNA, CDR3 protein. A D gene is named only where the DNA matches it firmly. Rows may omit the clone size; those that give it use once, few, many or a size class.

j_call: TRBJ1-4; d_call: .; clone_size: medium-sized; v_call: TRBV7-8; cdr3_nt: TGTGCCAGCAGCTTAGACGACAGGACCAATGAAAAACTGTTTTTT; cdr3_aa: CASSLDDRTNEKLFF
j_call: TRBJ2-3; d_call: TRBD1; clone_size: .; v_call: TRBV29-1; cdr3_nt: TGCAGCGCCCGACAGGGGGGGACAGATACGCAGTATTTT; cdr3_aa: CSARQGGTDTQYF
j_call: TRBJ2-3; d_call: .; clone_size: .; v_call: TRBV5-1; cdr3_nt: TGCGCCAGCAGCCCAGAGGGCCCTACGCAGTATTTT; cdr3_aa: CASSPEGPTQYF
j_call: TRBJ2-5; d_call: TRBD2; clone_size: .; v_call: TRBV5-1; cdr3_nt: TGCGCCAGCAGCTCAGGGACTAGCGGGGGGGCCCGGGAGACCCAGTACTTC; cdr3_aa: CASSSGTSGGARETQYF
j_call: TRBJ2-7; d_call: TRBD1; clone_size: .; v_call: TRBV5-4; cdr3_nt: TGTGCCAGCAGCACGACAGGGGCCCCCTACGAGCAGTACTTC; cdr3_aa: CASSTTGAPYEQYF
j_call: TRBJ1-3; d_call: .; clone_size: .; v_call: TRBV18; cdr3_nt: TGTGCCAGCTCACCACGAAGACAGGTAACCTCTGGAAACACCATATATTTT; cdr3_aa: CASSPRRQVTSGNTIYF
j_call: TRBJ1-5; d_call: .; clone_size: .; v_call: TRBV6-1; cdr3_nt: TGTGCCAGCAGTTTGGGGGCTGATCAGCCCCAGCATTTT; cdr3_aa: CASSLGADQPQHF
j_call: TRBJ2-7; d_call: .; clone_size: once; v_call: TRBV7-2; cdr3_nt: TGTGCCAGCAGCTTCCACTACGAGCAGTACTTC; cdr3_aa: CASSFHYEQYF
j_call: TRBJ2-5; d_call: .; clone_size: .; v_call: TRBV7-2; cdr3_nt: TGTGCCAGCAGCTTAGCAGGGGCCCCCCAAGAGACCCAGTACTTC; cdr3_aa: CASSLAGAPQETQYF
j_call: TRBJ1-1; d_call: .; clone_size: once; v_call: TRBV5-4; cdr3_nt: TGTGCCAGCAGCTCGCTACAGGGGAACACTGAAGCTTTCTTT; cdr3_aa: CASSSLQGNTEAFF
j_call: TRBJ2-7; d_call: .; clone_size: .; v_call: TRBV21-1; cdr3_nt: TGTGCCAGCAGCAAAGCGCCCTACTACGAGCAGTACTTC; cdr3_aa: CASSKAPYYEQYF
j_call: TRBJ1-4; d_call: TRBD1; clone_size: once; v_call: TRBV15; cdr3_nt: TGTGCCACCAGCAGAGGACAGGGTTTTGAAAAACTGTTTTTT; cdr3_aa: CATSRGQGFEKLFF
j_call: TRBJ1-6; d_call: TRBD1; clone_size: .; v_call: TRBV9; cdr3_nt: TGTGCCAGCAGCGTAATAGGGGGCATTGATTCACCCCTCCACTTT; cdr3_aa: CASSVIGGIDSPLHF
j_call: TRBJ2-7; d_call: .; clone_size: .; v_call: TRBV9; cdr3_nt: TGTGCCAGCAGCGTTTCGACAGCCTCCTACGAGCAGTACTTC; cdr3_aa: CASSVSTASYEQYF
j_call: TRBJ2-3; d_call: .; clone_size: .; v_call: TRBV27; cdr3_nt: TGTGCCAGCAGTTTCGGGAGAGGTGCAGATACGCAGTATTTT; cdr3_aa: CASSFGRGADTQYF
j_call: TRBJ2-1; d_call: TRBD2; clone_size: .; v_call: TRBV19; cdr3_nt: TGTGCCAGTAGTATTACTAGCGGGAGGGCCAATGAGCAGTTCTTC; cdr3_aa: CASSITSGRANEQFF